The 8 T cell receptor beta chains below all came from one sample that was sequenced in a study of cytomegalovirus exposure and HLA in healthy donors. A multiplex PCR was run with 60 Vbeta primers and 13 Jbeta primers. Assay: immunoSEQ multiplex PCR; the TCRdb copy retains only in-frame clones and omits some. Among 60,000 to 90,000 clones listed, 65% to 75% were seen once. Specimen: PBMCs. The receptors derive from a man aged 35-49 years in good health and CMV-seropositive.

The chain combines TRBV19 with TRBJ2-4; 11 bases agree with TRBD2. J lost 5 bases, V lost 5 bases, and 2 bases had no gene match. The CDR3 length is 14 residues. In germline, CDR1 is LNHDA, CDR2 SQIVND (reference sequence). The DNA of the CDR3 is TGTGCCAGTAGTGCGGGACTAGCGGAAAACATTCAGTACTTC. The encoded protein is CASSAGLAENIQYF.

This clone was seen only a few times. V gene TRBV30 combines with J gene TRBJ1-5, with D unclear. This CDR3 contains 13 residues. The germline V gene encodes CDR1 GTSNPN and CDR2 SVGIG (reference sequence). Trimming cost V 3 bases and J 5 bases, with 11 bases left between them. DNA of the CDR3: TGTGCCTGGAGCGGGAGGGTGGATCAGCCCCAGCATTTT. As protein: CAWSGRVDQPQHF.

V and J are TRBV2 and TRBJ1-5, with 10 bases fitting TRBD1. The V gene's germline CDR1 is SNHLY and CDR2 FYNNEI. CDR3 length: 16 amino acids. V was pared by 4 bases and J by 0 bases, with 3 bases of the junction left unmatched. Here the CDR3 DNA reads TGTGCCAGCAGTGCCGGGACAGGGGATAGCAATCAGCCCCAGCATTTT. It yields the protein CASSAGTGDSNQPQHF.

This sequence joins TRBV5-1 and TRBJ2-3; 14 bases map to TRBD2. The CDR3 consists of 15 residues. Looked up from germline, CDR1 is SGHRS and CDR2 is YFSETQ. V lost 4 bases, J lost 5 bases, and 3 bases stayed unmatched. Written as DNA, the CDR3 is TGCGCCAGCAGCCCCGGGACTAGCGGGGGAGATACGCAGTATTTT. Its protein product is CASSPGTSGGDTQYF.

This chain links TRBV10-3 with TRBJ1-1, with 9 bases matching TRBD1. J was trimmed by 4 bases and V by 6 bases; bases with no gene match: 6. Germline CDR1 and CDR2: ENHRY and SYGVKD. The CDR3 length is 14 residues. Here the CDR3 reads CAIRRDREGTEAFF. CDR3 nucleotides: TGTGCCATCAGGCGGGACAGGGAGGGCACTGAAGCTTTCTTT.

The rearrangement links TRBV2 to TRBJ1-4, with 10 bases that match TRBD1. This CDR3 is built from 15 residues. V lost 8 bases, J lost 8 bases, and 11 bases stayed unmatched. Germline V gives CDR1 SNHLY, CDR2 FYNNEI. In DNA, the CDR3 is TGTGCCAGCCAGGACAGGGGGACGGGAGGGGAAAAACTGTTTTTT. Its translation: CASQDRGTGGEKLFF.

This clone has a handful of counts. The V call is TRBV5-4, the J call TRBJ1-4; no firm D call. CDR3 length equals 15 residues. Germline V gene sequence: CDR1 SGHNT, CDR2 YYREEE (reference sequence). Trimming took off 2 bases at V and 0 bases at J, with 8 bases between the two ends. CDR3 coding DNA: TGTGCCAGCAGCTTTGGCCGGGCAACTAATGAAAAACTGTTTTTT. Translation gives CASSFGRATNEKLFF.

This clone has just a few counts. CDR3 nucleotides: TGTGCCAGCAGTTCCCTGCATAGCGGCACCTACGAGCAGTACTTC. Amino acid sequence: CASSSLHSGTYEQYF. The genes are TRBV28 and TRBJ2-7; a possible D gene is TRBD2 (6 bases). This CDR3 comprises 15 residues. V lost 4 bases, J lost 2 bases, and 15 bases lay in between. The germline V gene encodes CDR1 MDHEN and CDR2 SYDVKM.